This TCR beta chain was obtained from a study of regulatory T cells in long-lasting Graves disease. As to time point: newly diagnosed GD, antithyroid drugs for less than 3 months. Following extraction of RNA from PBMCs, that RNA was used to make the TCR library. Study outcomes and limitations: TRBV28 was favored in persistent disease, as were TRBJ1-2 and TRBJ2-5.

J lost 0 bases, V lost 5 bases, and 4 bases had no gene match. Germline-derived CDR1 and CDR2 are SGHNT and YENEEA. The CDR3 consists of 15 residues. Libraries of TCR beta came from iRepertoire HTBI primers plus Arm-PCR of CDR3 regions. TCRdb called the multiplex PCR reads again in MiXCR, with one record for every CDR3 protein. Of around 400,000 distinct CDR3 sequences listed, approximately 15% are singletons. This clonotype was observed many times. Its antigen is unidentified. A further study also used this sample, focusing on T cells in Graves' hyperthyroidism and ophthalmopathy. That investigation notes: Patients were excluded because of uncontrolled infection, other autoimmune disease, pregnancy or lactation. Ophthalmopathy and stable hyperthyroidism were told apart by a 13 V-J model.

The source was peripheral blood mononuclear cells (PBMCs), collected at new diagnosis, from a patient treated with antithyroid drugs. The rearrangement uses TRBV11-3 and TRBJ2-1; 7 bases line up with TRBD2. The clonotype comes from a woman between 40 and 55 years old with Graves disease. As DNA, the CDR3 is TGTGCCAGCAGCGTCGGGACTATCTCCTACAATGAGCAGTTCTTC. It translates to CASSVGTISYNEQFF.